A selection of T cell receptor beta chains follows, all from one sample in a study of CD8+ T cells in alopecia areata. Sequencing used immunoSEQ multiplex PCR; TCRdb keeps in-frame clones, though not all of them. The sample includes approximately 190,000 clones, roughly 60% of them seen just once. The sample consisted of CD4+ T cells sorted from blood, taken at week 24, from a patient treated with tofacitinib. Every receptor here comes from a human donor with alopecia areata. Both conserved end residues are part of each CDR3. A D gene is named only where the DNA matches it firmly. Size tells how often a clone was seen (once, few, many) or the class of an expanded clone, and some rows leave it out.

j_call: TRBJ1-5; v_call: TRBV4-1; d_call: TRBD1; clone_size: few; cdr3_nt: TGCGCCAGCAACATGGACAGGGGGCTTGGTCAGCCCCAGCATTTT; cdr3_aa: CASNMDRGLGQPQHF
j_call: TRBJ2-1; v_call: TRBV10-3; d_call: TRBD2; clone_size: .; cdr3_nt: TGTGCCATCGGCGGGAGTAGGGACAATGAGCAGTTCTTC; cdr3_aa: CAIGGSRDNEQFF
j_call: TRBJ2-1; v_call: TRBV7-8; d_call: TRBD2; clone_size: .; cdr3_nt: TGTGCCAGCAGCCTCCTAGCGGGCTGGACGGGGAATGAGCAGTTCTTC; cdr3_aa: CASSLLAGWTGNEQFF
j_call: TRBJ2-2; v_call: TRBV5-4; d_call: TRBD2; clone_size: .; cdr3_nt: TGTGCCAGCAGCCGGACTAGCGGGAGGCCTACGAACACCGGGGAGTTGTTTTTT; cdr3_aa: CASSRTSGRPTNTGELFF
j_call: TRBJ1-3; v_call: TRBV29-1; d_call: .; clone_size: .; cdr3_nt: TGCAGCGTGACTACTGGAAACACCATATATTTT; cdr3_aa: CSVTTGNTIYF
j_call: TRBJ2-3; v_call: TRBV7-2; d_call: .; clone_size: .; cdr3_nt: TGTGCCAGCAGCACATACACAGATACGCAGTATTTT; cdr3_aa: CASSTYTDTQYF
j_call: TRBJ1-6; v_call: TRBV18; d_call: .; clone_size: .; cdr3_nt: TGTGCCAGCTCGGTTAACGGGCAAGGTTCACCCCTCCACTTT; cdr3_aa: CASSVNGQGSPLHF
j_call: TRBJ2-7; v_call: TRBV6-5; d_call: TRBD1; clone_size: .; cdr3_nt: TGTGCCAGCAGTATGGGACAGGGGGCCTACGAGCAGTACTTC; cdr3_aa: CASSMGQGAYEQYF
j_call: TRBJ2-7; v_call: TRBV7-3; d_call: TRBD1; clone_size: .; cdr3_nt: TGTGCCAGCAGCCGGACAGGGGGCTCCTACGAGCAGTACTTC; cdr3_aa: CASSRTGGSYEQYF
j_call: TRBJ1-2; v_call: TRBV7-9; d_call: .; clone_size: few; cdr3_nt: TGTGCCAGCAGCTTAGAGGGAGGGGTTGGCGGCTACACCTTC; cdr3_aa: CASSLEGGVGGYTF
j_call: TRBJ2-7; v_call: TRBV7-8; d_call: TRBD2; clone_size: once; cdr3_nt: TGTGCCAGCAGCTTAATGGGACTAGCGAACGAGCAGTACTTC; cdr3_aa: CASSLMGLANEQYF
j_call: TRBJ1-1; v_call: TRBV2; d_call: .; clone_size: once; cdr3_nt: TGTGCCAGCAGCGTGGACGGGAACACTGAAGCTTTCTTT; cdr3_aa: CASSVDGNTEAFF
j_call: TRBJ1-6; v_call: TRBV2; d_call: TRBD1; clone_size: .; cdr3_nt: TGTGCCAGCAGTGAAAGGGACAGTATGAATTCACCCCTCCACTTT; cdr3_aa: CASSERDSMNSPLHF
j_call: TRBJ1-6; v_call: TRBV4-1; d_call: .; clone_size: once; cdr3_nt: TGCGCCAGCAGCCGAATCAGCGGGACTGGGGATTCACCCCTCCACTTT; cdr3_aa: CASSRISGTGDSPLHF
j_call: TRBJ2-7; v_call: TRBV4-1; d_call: .; clone_size: .; cdr3_nt: TGCGCCAGCAGCCAAGACCGACAGACTTACTACGAGCAGTACTTC; cdr3_aa: CASSQDRQTYYEQYF
j_call: TRBJ2-1; v_call: TRBV5-5; d_call: .; clone_size: .; cdr3_nt: TGTGCCAGCAGCTCAAGAAATTCCGAAAATGAGCAGTTCTTC; cdr3_aa: CASSSRNSENEQFF
j_call: TRBJ1-3; v_call: TRBV7-9; d_call: .; clone_size: few; cdr3_nt: TGTGCCAGCAGCAAAGCAAAGGTGGACGGATCTCGAAACACCATATATTTT; cdr3_aa: CASSKAKVDGSRNTIYF
j_call: TRBJ1-1; v_call: TRBV25-1; d_call: .; clone_size: .; cdr3_nt: TGTGCCAGTCGGGAGGGGGTTGAAGCTTTCTTT; cdr3_aa: CASREGVEAFF
j_call: TRBJ2-5; v_call: TRBV5-1; d_call: .; clone_size: .; cdr3_nt: TGCGCCAGCAGCTTGGCGCGCGGAAGTGGAGAGACCCAGTACTTC; cdr3_aa: CASSLARGSGETQYF
j_call: TRBJ1-1; v_call: TRBV18; d_call: .; clone_size: few; cdr3_nt: TGTGCCAGCTCACCTGGAAGTTCCATGAACACTGAAGCTTTCTTT; cdr3_aa: CASSPGSSMNTEAFF
j_call: TRBJ2-2; v_call: TRBV23-1; d_call: .; clone_size: .; cdr3_nt: TGCGCCTCTTTTAAAAGGCGGGTGCGGGATACCGGGGAGCTGTTTTTT; cdr3_aa: CASFKRRVRDTGELFF
j_call: TRBJ1-1; v_call: TRBV30; d_call: .; clone_size: .; cdr3_nt: TGTGCCTGGAGTTTGGGTTCCGGGGGAGCTTTCTTT; cdr3_aa: CAWSLGSGGAFF
j_call: TRBJ2-7; v_call: TRBV6-9; d_call: .; clone_size: .; cdr3_nt: TGTGCCAGCACCACGGTGTACGAGCAGTACTTC; cdr3_aa: CASTTVYEQYF
j_call: TRBJ2-7; v_call: TRBV29-1; d_call: .; clone_size: .; cdr3_nt: TGCAGCGGGGGGCAGGGGCCCACCTACGAGCAGTACTTC; cdr3_aa: CSGGQGPTYEQYF
j_call: TRBJ2-7; v_call: TRBV4-1; d_call: .; clone_size: .; cdr3_nt: TGCGCCAGCAGCCAAGGGGCCACCTACGAGCAGTACTTC; cdr3_aa: CASSQGATYEQYF
j_call: TRBJ1-2; v_call: TRBV29-1; d_call: .; clone_size: .; cdr3_nt: TGCAGCGTTGAAGCTCGGGGGGACAATGGCTACACCTTC; cdr3_aa: CSVEARGDNGYTF
j_call: TRBJ2-3; v_call: TRBV2; d_call: .; clone_size: once; cdr3_nt: TGTGCCAGCAGTGGAGGCGCGAAGGCAGATACGCAGTATTTT; cdr3_aa: CASSGGAKADTQYF
j_call: TRBJ2-1; v_call: TRBV14; d_call: .; clone_size: .; cdr3_nt: TGTGCCAGCAGCCAAGATCGGTCCCTGGCCCCCACGCGTAGCAATGAGCAGTTCTTC; cdr3_aa: CASSQDRSLAPTRSNEQFF
j_call: TRBJ2-7; v_call: TRBV27; d_call: .; clone_size: .; cdr3_nt: TGTGCCAGCAGGGACAACTCCTACGAGCAGTACTTC; cdr3_aa: CASRDNSYEQYF
j_call: TRBJ1-1; v_call: TRBV7-3; d_call: .; clone_size: few; cdr3_nt: TGTGCCAGCAGCTTAACCGCCGTAGGACCGATGAACACTGAAGCTTTCTTT; cdr3_aa: CASSLTAVGPMNTEAFF
j_call: TRBJ2-7; v_call: TRBV5-1; d_call: .; clone_size: once; cdr3_nt: TGCGCCAGCAGCCCAACCCCGTCCCACGAGCAGTACTTC; cdr3_aa: CASSPTPSHEQYF
j_call: TRBJ2-5; v_call: TRBV4-2; d_call: .; clone_size: .; cdr3_nt: TGTGCCAGCAGCCAAGATGGAGGACAGCTACAAGAGACCCAGTACTTC; cdr3_aa: CASSQDGGQLQETQYF